This T cell receptor (beta chain) was sequenced during a study of OX40 agonist ivuxolimab in advanced cancers. Study-level results: At doses 0.1 to 3.0 mg/kg, CD4+ and CD8+ clones expanded.

This clone appeared once. Its antigen is currently unknown. Measured with immunoSEQ multiplex PCR; TCRdb has only the in-frame clones, and not every one. The sample includes some 78,000 clones, roughly nine tenths of them seen just once. The sample was CD4+ or CD8+ T cells sorted from blood, taken in a trial of the OX40 agonist ivuxolimab. The clonotype originates from an adult with an advanced solid tumor such as melanoma, head and neck, liver or kidney cancer.

The CDR3 nucleotides are TGTGCCAGCAGTCCGACAGGGATGGAGGCTTTCTTT. Translation gives CASSPTGMEAFF. The chain is built from TRBV28 and TRBJ1-1; 7 nucleotides match TRBD1. The CDR3 extends over 12 amino acids. Germline CDR1 is MDHEN and CDR2 is SYDVKM. V shed 5 bases, J shed 11 bases, and the junction held 8 bases outside the gene matches.